Following are 14 T cell receptor beta chains from one sample sequenced in a study of cytomegalovirus exposure and HLA in healthy donors. The PCR employed 60 Vbeta primers together with 13 Jbeta primers. Clones were sequenced by immunoSEQ multiplex PCR, and TCRdb holds only the in-frame ones, with some missing. The repertoire holds approximately 120,000 clones, with about 79% as singletons. Source material: PBMCs. These receptors originate from a human donor in good health.

To note about this clone: Other nucleotide sequences in the sample specify the same CDR3. The rearrangement uses TRBV5-1 and TRBJ1-4, with 8 bases aligning to TRBD1. The CDR3 consists of 13 residues. Trimming at V came to 6 bases and at J to 4 bases, leaving 2 bases not matched to a gene. Germline-derived CDR1 and CDR2 are SGHRS and YFSETQ. This CDR3 reads CASTGGDNEKLFF. CDR3 nucleotides: TGCGCCAGCACAGGGGGCGATAATGAAAAACTGTTTTTT.

This rearrangement joins TRBV6-1 to TRBJ1-1, with TRBD1 matching 8 bases. Trimming at V came to 8 bases and at J to 5 bases, leaving 10 bases not matched to a gene. Germline loops: CDR1 MNHNS, CDR2 SASEGT. The CDR3 covers 14 residues. DNA for the CDR3: TGTGCCAGCTCTCTGGACAGGGCTGGAACTGAAGCTTTCTTT. Translated, it gives CASSLDRAGTEAFF.

This clone turned up a few times. The rearrangement links TRBV30 to TRBJ2-7; possible D gene TRBD2, 7 bases. Trimming left V 3 bases short and J 1 base short, with 16 bases between. The V gene's germline CDR1 is GTSNPN and CDR2 SVGIG (reference sequence). The CDR3 has 15 residues. The CDR3 spells CAWREQRGGSYEQYF. The CDR3 DNA reads as TGTGCCTGGAGGGAACAAAGGGGGGGATCCTACGAGCAGTACTTC.

The chain uses TRBV4-1 and TRBJ1-2, with a possible D match to TRBD1 (5 bases). This CDR3 has 15 amino acids. V was trimmed by 4 bases and J by 0 bases, leaving 12 bases between them. CDR1 MGHRA and CDR2 YSYEKL come from the germline V gene. The CDR3 loop is CASSLDSSANYGYTF. The CDR3 bases are TGCGCCAGCAGCCTTGACAGCTCGGCTAACTATGGCTACACCTTC.

J is TRBJ1-1 and V is TRBV5-1, with 7 bases aligning to TRBD1. Trimming cost V 7 bases and J 5 bases; bases outside gene matches: 5. Germline V gene sequence: CDR1 SGHRS, CDR2 YFSETQ. The CDR3 loop spans 12 amino acids. This CDR3 is CASRQGETEAFF. The CDR3 nucleotides are TGCGCCAGCCGACAGGGTGAAACTGAAGCTTTCTTT.

This chain uses TRBV28 with TRBJ2-3, with D possibly matching TRBD2 (7 bases). This CDR3 spans 15 amino acids. V lost 6 bases and J lost 2, with 15 bases in between. Germline CDR1 and CDR2: MDHEN and SYDVKM. CDR3 bases: TGTGCCAGCAGGGGGGGGCTGGGGTTCACAGATACGCAGTATTTT. The encoded protein is CASRGGLGFTDTQYF. Combining the CDR3 with reference TRBV28 and TRBJ2-3 gives the whole variable domain DVKVTQSSRYLVKRTGEKVFLECVQDMDHENMFWYRQDPGLGLRLIYFSYDVKMKEKGDIPEGYSVSREKKERFSLILESASTNQTSMYLCASRGGLGFTDTQYFGPGTRLTVL.

The CDR3 sequence: CASSPYQGVEKLFF. The CDR3 region has the DNA TGTGCCAGCAGTCCCTATCAGGGGGTCGAAAAACTGTTTTTT. V and J are TRBV6-5 and TRBJ1-4; 7 bases align to TRBD1. CDR1 MNHEY and CDR2 SVGAGI come from the germline V gene. This CDR3 spans 14 amino acids. The J segment lost 8 bases and the V segment lost 5 bases, leaving 8 bases of the junction unmatched.

The chain uses TRBV2 and TRBJ1-4; TRBD1 matches at 7 bases. Germline loops: CDR1 SNHLY, CDR2 FYNNEI. The V gene end was trimmed by 2 bases and the J gene end by 5 bases; junction bases not matched to a gene: 8. CDR3 size: 16 residues. The CDR3 nucleotides read TGTGCCAGCAGTGAACGGGACAGCGTATTGAATGAAAAACTGTTTTTT. It codes for CASSERDSVLNEKLFF. Full variable domain (rest looked up from reference TRBV2 and TRBJ1-4): EPEVTQTPSHQVTQMGQEVILRCVPISNHLYFYWYRQILGQKVEFLVSFYNNEISEKSEIFDDQFSVERPDGSNFTLKIRSTKLEDSAMYFCASSERDSVLNEKLFFGSGTQLSVL.

This clone was detected a few times. The V gene is TRBV5-4, the J gene TRBJ2-1, with 9 nucleotides matching TRBD1. V shed 4 bases, J shed 6 bases, and the junction held 8 bases outside the gene matches. Germline V gene sequence: CDR1 SGHNT, CDR2 YYREEE (reference sequence). The CDR3 loop spans 15 amino acids. The CDR3 reads CASSLPGQGGNEQFF. The DNA of the CDR3 is TGTGCCAGCAGCCTGCCGGGACAGGGCGGCAATGAGCAGTTCTTC.

This clone is a singleton in its sample. The V call is TRBV7-6, the J call TRBJ2-7; unclear D gene. The V and J ends lost 1 base and 6 bases respectively, with 13 bases between them. Germline CDR1 and CDR2: SGHVS and FNYEAQ. This CDR3 is 14 amino acids long. CDR3 in DNA: TGTGCCAGCAGCTTAGATCGGGTTCTCGGCGAGCAGTACTTC. It encodes CASSLDRVLGEQYF.

The J gene is TRBJ2-1, the V gene TRBV4-1, with 7 bases lining up with TRBD2. CDR1 is MGHRA, CDR2 YSYEKL, per germline. The trim removed 1 base at V and 3 bases at J, leaving 9 bases unmatched. The CDR3 runs 17 residues. The CDR3 here is CASSQGAGSSRYNEQFF. The CDR3 DNA reads as TGCGCCAGCAGCCAAGGAGCGGGGAGCTCCCGCTACAATGAGCAGTTCTTC.

The rearrangement uses TRBV29-1 and TRBJ2-3; D perhaps matches TRBD1 (6 bases). The CDR3 covers 13 residues. V was cut by 5 bases and J by 2 bases, with 11 bases left in between. In germline, CDR1 is SQVTM, CDR2 ANQGSEA. The CDR3: CSVRDTPTDTQYF. In DNA, the CDR3 is TGCAGCGTTCGGGACACCCCCACAGATACGCAGTATTTT.

The chain recombines TRBV5-1 with TRBJ2-7; D may be TRBD1 (6 bases). Germline V gives CDR1 SGHRS, CDR2 YFSETQ. CDR3 length equals 16 residues. Trimming removed 3 bases from V and 3 bases from J, with 19 bases in between. The CDR3 reads CASSWGTPGQHYEQYF. DNA for the CDR3: TGCGCCAGCAGCTGGGGGACACCGGGACAACACTACGAGCAGTACTTC.

The rearrangement uses TRBV5-1 and TRBJ2-3; 8 bases match TRBD2. Trimming removed 0 bases from V and 2 bases from J; junction bases left unmatched: 2. Looked up from germline, CDR1 is SGHRS and CDR2 is YFSETQ. This CDR3 is 15 amino acids long. In DNA form, the CDR3 reads TGCGCCAGCAGCTTGGAACTAGCGGTCACAGATACGCAGTATTTT. It yields the protein CASSLELAVTDTQYF.